Listed below are T cell receptor beta chains from one sample, sequenced in a study of blood T cells in healthy people across ages. From the 5' RACE reads, TCRdb called clonotypes with MiXCR, one entry per CDR3 protein. Of roughly 680,000 distinct CDR3 sequences in the sample, more than 45% were seen once. The sequencing input was blood. These receptors all come from a woman older than 75 in good health. Both conserved end residues are part of each CDR3. The D gene is left open where the match is weak. Not every row has a clone size; where given, it reads once, few, many or a size class.

d_gene: -
j_gene: TRBJ2-7
v_gene: TRBV6-2/TRBV6-3
abundance: many
CDR3nt: TGTGCCAGCAAAATAACCCGCGGGTCCCACGAGCAGTACTTC
CDR3aa: CASKITRGSHEQYF

d_gene: -
j_gene: TRBJ1-5
v_gene: TRBV10-3
abundance: -
CDR3nt: TGTGCCATCAGTGACCGATTAAATCAGCCCCAGCATTTT
CDR3aa: CAISDRLNQPQHF

d_gene: TRBD1
j_gene: TRBJ2-7
v_gene: TRBV29-1
abundance: -
CDR3nt: TGCAGCGTTGTTTTGGGGACAGGGGATCCCTACGAGCAGTACTTC
CDR3aa: CSVVLGTGDPYEQYF

d_gene: -
j_gene: TRBJ1-1
v_gene: TRBV7-9
abundance: few
CDR3nt: TGTGCCAGCAGCCGGGACCCGAATAATGAAGCTTTCTTT
CDR3aa: CASSRDPNNEAFF

d_gene: TRBD2
j_gene: TRBJ2-7
v_gene: TRBV6-6
abundance: -
CDR3nt: TGTGCCAGCAGTCACGGGGGGGGCAACGACGAGCAGTACTTC
CDR3aa: CASSHGGGNDEQYF

d_gene: -
j_gene: TRBJ2-7
v_gene: TRBV29-1
abundance: -
CDR3nt: TGCAGCGTTGAAACCTCAGGGCGGGAGCAGTACTTC
CDR3aa: CSVETSGREQYF

d_gene: -
j_gene: TRBJ2-7
v_gene: TRBV20-1
abundance: -
CDR3nt: TGCAGTGCTAGAGGGGACACCCCCTACGAGCAGTACTTC
CDR3aa: CSARGDTPYEQYF

d_gene: -
j_gene: TRBJ2-5
v_gene: TRBV14
abundance: many
CDR3nt: TGTGCCAGCAGCCTCAGTTTCTCTCAAGGGACCCAGTACTTC
CDR3aa: CASSLSFSQGTQYF

d_gene: -
j_gene: TRBJ2-7
v_gene: TRBV28
abundance: few
CDR3nt: TGTGCCAGCAGTTTAAGCGGGCCGCCCTACGAGCAGTACTTC
CDR3aa: CASSLSGPPYEQYF

d_gene: TRBD1
j_gene: TRBJ2-5
v_gene: TRBV7-3
abundance: -
CDR3nt: TGTGCCAGCAGGTCGGACAGGGGGAGGGAGACCCAGTACTTC
CDR3aa: CASRSDRGRETQYF

d_gene: -
j_gene: TRBJ2-2
v_gene: TRBV21-1
abundance: few
CDR3nt: TGTGCCAGCCCCAGACGGGACCTTAATTGGGGCGGGGAGCTGTTTTTT
CDR3aa: CASPRRDLNWGGELFF

d_gene: -
j_gene: TRBJ2-5
v_gene: TRBV5-1
abundance: once
CDR3nt: TGCGCCAGCTCCATAGCGGTACAAGAGACCCAGTACTTC
CDR3aa: CASSIAVQETQYF

d_gene: -
j_gene: TRBJ2-1
v_gene: TRBV5-5
abundance: few
CDR3nt: TGTGCCAGCACTCGGGACGGAGAATTCGCCTTCTCCTACAATGAGCAGTTCTTC
CDR3aa: CASTRDGEFAFSYNEQFF

d_gene: -
j_gene: TRBJ2-3
v_gene: TRBV7-3
abundance: -
CDR3nt: TGTGCCAGCAGCGCCAAACTTAGTGGGGCGGCAAGCACAGATACGCAGTATTTT
CDR3aa: CASSAKLSGAASTDTQYF

d_gene: -
j_gene: TRBJ2-3
v_gene: TRBV4-1
abundance: many
CDR3nt: TGCGCCAGCAGTTCCCCCCGGGACAAACATACGCAGTATTTT
CDR3aa: CASSSPRDKHTQYF